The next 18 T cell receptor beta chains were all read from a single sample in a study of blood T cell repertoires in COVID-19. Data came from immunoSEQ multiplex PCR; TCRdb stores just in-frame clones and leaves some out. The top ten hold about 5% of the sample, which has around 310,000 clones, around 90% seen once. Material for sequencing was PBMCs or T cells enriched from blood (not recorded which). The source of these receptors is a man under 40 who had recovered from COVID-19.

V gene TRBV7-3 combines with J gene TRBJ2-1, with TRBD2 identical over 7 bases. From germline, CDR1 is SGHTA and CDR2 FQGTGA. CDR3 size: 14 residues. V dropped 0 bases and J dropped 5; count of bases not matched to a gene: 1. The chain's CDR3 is CASSLTGGNNEQFF. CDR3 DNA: TGTGCCAGCAGCTTAACGGGGGGGAACAATGAGCAGTTCTTC.

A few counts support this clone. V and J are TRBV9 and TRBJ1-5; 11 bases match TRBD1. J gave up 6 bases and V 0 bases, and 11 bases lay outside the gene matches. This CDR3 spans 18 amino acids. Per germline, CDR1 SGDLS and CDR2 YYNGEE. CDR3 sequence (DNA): TGTGCCAGCAGCGTAGCTACGGGCCCGGACAGGGGGCGTCAGCCCCAGCATTTT. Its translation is CASSVATGPDRGRQPQHF.

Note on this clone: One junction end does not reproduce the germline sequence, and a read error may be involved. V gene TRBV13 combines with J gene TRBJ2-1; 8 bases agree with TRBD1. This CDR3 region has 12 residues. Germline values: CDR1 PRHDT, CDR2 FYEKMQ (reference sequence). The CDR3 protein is CASSSWTGFMVF. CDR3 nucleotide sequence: TGTGCCAGCAGCTCCTGGACAGGGTTCATGGTCTTC.

DNA of the CDR3: TGCGCCAGCAGTGAAGGAACTAGCGGGGGAGATACGCAGTATTTT. This sequence encodes CASSEGTSGGDTQYF. This sequence joins TRBV10-1 and TRBJ2-3; TRBD2 matches 11 bases. This CDR3 spans 15 amino acids. The junction had 4 bases not matched to a gene; V was cut back by 3 bases and J by 5 bases. Germline values: CDR1 WNHNN, CDR2 SYGVQD (reference sequence).

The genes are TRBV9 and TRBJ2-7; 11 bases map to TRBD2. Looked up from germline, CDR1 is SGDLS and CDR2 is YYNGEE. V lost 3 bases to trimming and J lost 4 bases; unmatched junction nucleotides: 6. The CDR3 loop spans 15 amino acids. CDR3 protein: CASSAVAGGPYEQYF. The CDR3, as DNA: TGTGCCAGCAGCGCTGTAGCGGGGGGGCCGTACGAGCAGTACTTC.

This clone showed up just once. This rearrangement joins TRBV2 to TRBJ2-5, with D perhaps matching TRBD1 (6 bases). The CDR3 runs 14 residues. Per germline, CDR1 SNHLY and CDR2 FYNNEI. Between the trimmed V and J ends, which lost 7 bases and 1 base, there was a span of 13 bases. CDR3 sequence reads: CASTKGHLQETQYF. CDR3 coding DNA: TGTGCCAGCACAAAGGGACACCTCCAAGAGACCCAGTACTTC.

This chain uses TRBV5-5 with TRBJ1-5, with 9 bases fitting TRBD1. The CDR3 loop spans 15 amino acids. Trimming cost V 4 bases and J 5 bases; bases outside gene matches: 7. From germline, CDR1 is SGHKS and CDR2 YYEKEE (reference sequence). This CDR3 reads CASSRGQGIYQPQHF. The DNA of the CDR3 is TGTGCCAGCAGCCGGGGACAGGGAATATATCAGCCCCAGCATTTT.

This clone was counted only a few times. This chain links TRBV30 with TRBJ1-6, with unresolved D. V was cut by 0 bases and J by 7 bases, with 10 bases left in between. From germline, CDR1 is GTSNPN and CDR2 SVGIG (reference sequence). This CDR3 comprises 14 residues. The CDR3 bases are TGTGCCTGGAGTGTAGTAGGCGGCAATTCACCCCTCCACTTT. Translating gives CAWSVVGGNSPLHF.

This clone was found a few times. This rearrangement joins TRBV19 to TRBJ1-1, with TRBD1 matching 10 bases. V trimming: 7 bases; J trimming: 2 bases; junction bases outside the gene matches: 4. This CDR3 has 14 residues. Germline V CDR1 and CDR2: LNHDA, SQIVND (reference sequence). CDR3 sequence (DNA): TGTGCCAGTATCTTGACAGGGGGCAACACTGAAGCTTTCTTT. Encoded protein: CASILTGGNTEAFF.

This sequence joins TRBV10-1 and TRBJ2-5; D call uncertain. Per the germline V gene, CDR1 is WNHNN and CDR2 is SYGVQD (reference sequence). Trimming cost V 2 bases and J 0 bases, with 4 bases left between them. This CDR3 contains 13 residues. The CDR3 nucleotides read TGCGCCAGCAGTGAGGTATACCAAGAGACCCAGTACTTC. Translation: CASSEVYQETQYF.

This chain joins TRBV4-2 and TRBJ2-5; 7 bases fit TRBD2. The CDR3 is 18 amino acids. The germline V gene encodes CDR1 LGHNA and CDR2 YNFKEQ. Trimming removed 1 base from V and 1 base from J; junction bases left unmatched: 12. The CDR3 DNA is TGTGCCAGCAGCCAAGGAGGAGGAACGGGGGGACTCCAAGAGACCCAGTACTTC. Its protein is CASSQGGGTGGLQETQYF.

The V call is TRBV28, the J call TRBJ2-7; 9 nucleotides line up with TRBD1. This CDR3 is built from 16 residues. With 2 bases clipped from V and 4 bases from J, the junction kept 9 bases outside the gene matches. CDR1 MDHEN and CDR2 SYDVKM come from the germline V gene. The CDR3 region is CASSLPSRTGVYEQYF. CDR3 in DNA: TGTGCCAGCAGTTTACCATCGCGGACAGGGGTTTACGAGCAGTACTTC.

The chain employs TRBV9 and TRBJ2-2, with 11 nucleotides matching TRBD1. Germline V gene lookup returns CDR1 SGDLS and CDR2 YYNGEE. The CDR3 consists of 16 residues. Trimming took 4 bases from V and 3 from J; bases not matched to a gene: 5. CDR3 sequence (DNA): TGTGCCAGCAGCAAAGGGACAGGGGGATACACCGGGGAGCTGTTTTTT. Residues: CASSKGTGGYTGELFF.

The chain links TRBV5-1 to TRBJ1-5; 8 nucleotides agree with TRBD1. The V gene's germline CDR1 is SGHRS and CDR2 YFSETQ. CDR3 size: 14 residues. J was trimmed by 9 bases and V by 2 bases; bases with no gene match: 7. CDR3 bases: TGCGCCAGCAGCTTTGGACAGGGAGATCGGCCCCAGCATTTT. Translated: CASSFGQGDRPQHF.

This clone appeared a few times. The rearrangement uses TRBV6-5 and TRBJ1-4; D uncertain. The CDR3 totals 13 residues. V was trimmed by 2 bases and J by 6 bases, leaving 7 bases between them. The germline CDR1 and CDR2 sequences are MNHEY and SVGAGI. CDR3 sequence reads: CASSYRVDEKLFF. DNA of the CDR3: TGTGCCAGCAGTTACCGGGTGGATGAAAAACTGTTTTTT.

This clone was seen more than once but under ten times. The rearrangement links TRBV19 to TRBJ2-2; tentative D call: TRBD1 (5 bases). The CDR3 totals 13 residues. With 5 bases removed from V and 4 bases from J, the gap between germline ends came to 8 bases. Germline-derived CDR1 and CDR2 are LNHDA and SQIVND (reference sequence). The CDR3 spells CASSLGPTGELFF. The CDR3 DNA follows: TGTGCCAGTAGTTTGGGGCCCACCGGGGAGCTGTTTTTT.

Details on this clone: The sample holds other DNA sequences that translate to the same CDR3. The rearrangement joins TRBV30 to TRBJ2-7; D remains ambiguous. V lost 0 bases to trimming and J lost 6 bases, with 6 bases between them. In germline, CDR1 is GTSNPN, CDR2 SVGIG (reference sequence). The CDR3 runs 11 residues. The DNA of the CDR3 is TGTGCCTGGAGTGTACTTGGCGAGCAGTACTTC. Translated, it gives CAWSVLGEQYF.

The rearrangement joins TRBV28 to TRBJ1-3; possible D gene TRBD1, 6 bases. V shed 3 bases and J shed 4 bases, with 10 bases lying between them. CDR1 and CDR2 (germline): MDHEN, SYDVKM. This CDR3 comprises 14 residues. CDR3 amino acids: CASSFSDRGNTIYF. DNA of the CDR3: TGTGCCAGCAGTTTCTCAGACAGGGGAAACACCATATATTTT.